This TCR beta chain was documented in a study of CXCR3-negative and CXCR3-positive naive CD8 T cells. UMI-labeled 5' RACE yielded the TRB cDNA libraries. After re-calling the 5' RACE reads, TCRdb lists one entry per CDR3 protein, DNA absent. Its clone listing holds over 70,000 distinct CDR3 sequences. CDR3 length: 16 amino acids. From germline, CDR1 is SQVTM and CDR2 ANQGSEA. Sequenced material: naive CXCR3- CD8+ T cells from blood. The sample's subset: CD45RO-CCR7+CD27+CD95- naive CD8+ T cells lacking CXCR3 (TNR3-). J is TRBJ1-3 and V is TRBV29-1. The sequence was collected from a human donor in good health. Some clones in this sample may be carry-over from other donors' samples. The CDR3 sequence: CSVERQAVGSGNTIYF.